Shown below are 21 T cell receptor beta chains from a single sample sequenced in a study of cytomegalovirus exposure and HLA in healthy donors. The PCR used 60 Vbeta and 13 Jbeta primers. TCRdb keeps only in-frame clones here, not all; method: immunoSEQ multiplex PCR. Of under 200,000 clones in the sample, about 80% were seen once. The sample consisted of PBMCs. These receptor sequences come from a woman aged 30 to 39 in good health and CMV-seropositive.

V and J are TRBV27 and TRBJ1-2; maybe TRBD1 (6 bases). CDR1 and CDR2 (germline): MNHEY, SMNVEV (reference sequence). The CDR3 has 18 residues. V was pared by 7 bases and J by 4 bases, with 28 bases between. The CDR3 coding sequence is TGTGCCAGCACGGGAAATATATTGATACAGGGCCCGAGCTATGGCTACACCTTC. This codes for CASTGNILIQGPSYGYTF.

This chain joins TRBV5-1 and TRBJ2-5; the D is unclear. Germline V CDR1 and CDR2: SGHRS, YFSETQ. Trimming took off 0 bases at V and 5 bases at J, with 11 bases between the two ends. This CDR3 region has 14 residues. The CDR3 region is CASSLVNSGETQYF. The CDR3 bases are TGCGCCAGCAGCTTGGTCAACAGTGGGGAGACCCAGTACTTC.

V and J are TRBV7-7 and TRBJ2-5; D perhaps matches TRBD2 (5 bases). In germline, CDR1 is SSHAT, CDR2 FNYEAQ (reference sequence). The germline V and J ends were trimmed by 2 bases and 3 bases, with 7 bases remaining between them. The CDR3 spans 13 residues. This CDR3 reads CASSLSGKETQYF. CDR3 DNA: TGTGCCAGCAGCTTATCCGGGAAAGAGACCCAGTACTTC.

This clone was counted between two and nine times. One junction end does not reproduce the germline sequence, and a read error may be involved. The rearrangement joins TRBV6-1 to TRBJ1-1, with 8 bases identical to TRBD1. The germline V gene encodes CDR1 MNHNS and CDR2 SASEGT. This CDR3 region has 12 residues. The CDR3 region has the DNA TGTGCCAGCAGTACAGGGGGAGAAACCCCCTCTTTT. The encoded protein is CASSTGGETPSF.

The V gene is TRBV5-4, the J gene TRBJ2-7, with 7 bases that match TRBD1. Germline-derived CDR1 and CDR2 are SGHNT and YYREEE (reference sequence). CDR3 length: 15 residues. J lost 5 bases, V lost 4 bases, and 12 bases had no gene match. The CDR3 coding sequence is TGTGCCAGCAGCGATCAAACAGGGGCAAGGCACGAGCAGTACTTC. Protein: CASSDQTGARHEQYF.

The chain has TRBV30 and TRBJ1-4; a possible D gene is TRBD1 (6 bases). V lost 4 bases and J 7 bases, leaving 31 bases between the germline ends. Germline loops: CDR1 GTSNPN, CDR2 SVGIG (reference sequence). The CDR3 loop spans 19 amino acids. The CDR3 spells CAWMAPRGNWGWFSEKLFF. For the CDR3, the DNA is TGTGCCTGGATGGCCCCCAGGGGTAATTGGGGGTGGTTTAGTGAAAAACTGTTTTTT.

Points on this clone: Other DNA sequences from this sample encode an identical CDR3 as well. The chain has TRBV7-2 and TRBJ1-3, with a weak D call TRBD1 (6 bases). V lost 5 bases and J lost 0, with 11 bases in between. The length of the CDR3 is 15 residues. Germline values: CDR1 SGHTA, CDR2 FQGNSA. The CDR3 region has the DNA TGTGCCAGCAGCCCGGACAGCTTCTCTGGAAACACCATATATTTT. It is translated as CASSPDSFSGNTIYF.

The J gene is TRBJ2-1, the V gene TRBV4-2; D unclear. Germline CDR1 reads LGHNA; CDR2 reads YNFKEQ. V shed 3 bases and J shed 0 bases, with 12 bases lying between them. This CDR3 is 16 amino acids long. In DNA form, the CDR3 reads TGTGCCAGCAGCCAGTTGACTGGAAGCTCCTACAATGAGCAGTTCTTC. Its protein is CASSQLTGSSYNEQFF.

This clone was detected only a few times. The genes are TRBV27 and TRBJ2-7; 7 nucleotides match TRBD2. V shed 5 bases, J shed 2 bases, and the junction held 6 bases outside the gene matches. The CDR3 runs 14 residues. The V gene's germline CDR1 is MNHEY and CDR2 SMNVEV (reference sequence). CDR3 sequence (DNA): TGTGCCAGCAGTCCCTCCCTAGCGGCCTACGAGCAGTACTTC. Encoded protein: CASSPSLAAYEQYF.

A single count supports this clone. V is TRBV2 and J is TRBJ1-5; D not certain. The CDR3 contains 12 residues. The germline CDR1 and CDR2 sequences are SNHLY and FYNNEI. Trimming cost V 5 bases and J 2 bases, with 4 bases left between them. CDR3 in DNA: TGTGCCAGCAGTCGGGGCAATCAGCCCCAGCATTTT. Amino acid sequence: CASSRGNQPQHF.

This clone was seen a handful of times. The V and J genes are TRBV12-5 and TRBJ2-7; D is perhaps TRBD1 (5 bases). Germline V gene lookup returns CDR1 LGHNT and CDR2 FRNRAP. Trimming removed 1 base at V and 0 bases at J, with 13 bases between. The CDR3 is made up of 16 amino acids. CDR3 nucleotide sequence: TGTGCTAGTGGTTTGGGCCTAGACAGCTACTCCTACGAGCAGTACTTC. Translation: CASGLGLDSYSYEQYF.

The sample holds a few counts of this clone. This chain uses TRBV5-6 with TRBJ1-5; D perhaps matches TRBD1 (5 bases). There are 14 residues in the CDR3. V lost 1 base and J 1 base, leaving 6 bases between the germline ends. CDR1 and CDR2 (germline): SGHDT, YYEEEE. The CDR3 bases are TGTGCCAGCAGCTTGCAGGGAAGCAATCAGCCCCAGCATTTT. Translating gives CASSLQGSNQPQHF.

This clone has a handful of counts. Since no conserved phenylalanine or tryptophan closes the CDR3, a read error is the likely cause. This chain links TRBV6-6 with TRBJ1-6; possibly TRBD1 for D (6 bases). Germline-derived CDR1 and CDR2 are MNHNY and SVGAGI (reference sequence). The CDR3 consists of 15 residues. V lost 0 bases and J lost 10, with 13 bases in between. The CDR3 DNA sequence: TGTGCCAGCAGTTACTCCACAGGGCTGCAATCACCCCTCCACCTT. It specifies CASSYSTGLQSPLHL.

The chain uses TRBV9 and TRBJ2-3; 8 nucleotides agree with TRBD2. V was pared by 0 bases and J by 7 bases, with 10 bases of the junction left unmatched. In germline, CDR1 is SGDLS, CDR2 YYNGEE. This CDR3 is built from 16 residues. The CDR3 is CASSVGQGGGQNTQYF. CDR3 DNA: TGTGCCAGCAGCGTAGGTCAGGGCGGGGGGCAAAATACGCAGTATTTT.

The rearrangement links TRBV4-1 to TRBJ2-2; 7 bases align to TRBD1. V lost 4 bases, J lost 4 bases, and 6 bases stayed unmatched. The CDR3 consists of 15 residues. The germline V gene has CDR1 MGHRA and CDR2 YSYEKL. The CDR3 sequence: CASSPRQGVTGELFF. CDR3 DNA: TGCGCCAGCAGCCCGAGGCAGGGGGTCACCGGGGAGCTGTTTTTT.

The CDR3 here is CATSREGKGGTPPQHF. Here the CDR3 DNA reads TGTGCCACCAGCAGAGAAGGAAAAGGGGGAACGCCGCCCCAGCATTTT. The chain is built from TRBV15 and TRBJ1-5; possibly TRBD1 for D (6 bases). This CDR3 region has 16 residues. V was cut by 0 bases and J by 9 bases, with 18 bases left in between. CDR1 is LNHNV and CDR2 is YYDKDF in the germline V gene (reference sequence).

CDR3 amino acids: CATRYRDNIQYF. CDR3 DNA: TGTGCCACCAGATACAGGGACAACATTCAGTACTTC. The genes are TRBV15 and TRBJ2-4, with D tentatively TRBD1 (6 bases). This CDR3 has 12 residues. V was pared by 6 bases and J by 7 bases, with 10 bases between. Germline-derived CDR1 and CDR2 are LNHNV and YYDKDF (reference sequence).

The chain recombines TRBV5-1 with TRBJ2-3; 9 bases are a match to TRBD2. V dropped 2 bases and J dropped 2; count of bases not matched to a gene: 6. Germline CDR1 reads SGHRS; CDR2 reads YFSETQ. The CDR3 runs to 16 residues. Here the CDR3 reads CASSFLSGGDTDTQYF. Here the CDR3 DNA reads TGCGCCAGCAGCTTCCTTAGCGGGGGTGACACAGATACGCAGTATTTT.

This clone was observed a handful of times. V and J are TRBV5-5 and TRBJ1-5, with D unclear. Between the trimmed V and J ends, which lost 0 bases and 2 bases, there was a span of 12 bases. The germline CDR1 and CDR2 sequences are SGHKS and YYEKEE (reference sequence). The CDR3 covers 16 residues. CDR3 amino acids: CASSLEDALGNQPQHF. Written as DNA, the CDR3 is TGTGCCAGCAGCTTGGAAGATGCCTTAGGCAATCAGCCCCAGCATTTT.

This clone has only a few counts. The V call is TRBV7-2, the J call TRBJ2-7; D is ambiguous. The CDR3 contains 13 residues. Germline V gene lookup returns CDR1 SGHTA and CDR2 FQGNSA. V lost 4 bases, J lost 6 bases, and 13 bases lay in between. CDR3 loop: CASSSQNTLEQYF. The CDR3 bases are TGTGCCAGCAGCTCTCAAAATACTCTCGAGCAGTACTTC.

The V call is TRBV6-5, the J call TRBJ1-3; D is possibly TRBD1 (5 bases). The CDR3 loop spans 16 amino acids. The germline gives CDR1 MNHEY, CDR2 SVGAGI. V was pared by 4 bases and J by 0 bases, with 13 bases between. CDR3 residues: CASSSGFLVSGNTIYF. The DNA for the CDR3 is TGTGCCAGCAGTTCAGGGTTCCTCGTCTCTGGAAACACCATATATTTT.